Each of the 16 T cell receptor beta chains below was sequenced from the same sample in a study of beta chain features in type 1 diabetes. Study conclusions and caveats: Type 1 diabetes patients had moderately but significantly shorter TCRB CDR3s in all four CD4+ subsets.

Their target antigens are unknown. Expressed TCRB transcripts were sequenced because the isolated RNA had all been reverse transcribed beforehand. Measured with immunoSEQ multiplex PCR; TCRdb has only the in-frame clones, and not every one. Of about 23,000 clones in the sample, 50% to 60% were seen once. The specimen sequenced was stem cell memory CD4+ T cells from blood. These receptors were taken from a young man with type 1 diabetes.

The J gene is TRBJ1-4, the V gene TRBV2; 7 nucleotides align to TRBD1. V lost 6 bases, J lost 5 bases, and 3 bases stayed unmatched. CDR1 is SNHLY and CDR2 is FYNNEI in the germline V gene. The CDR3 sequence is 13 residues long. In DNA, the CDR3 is TGTGCCAGCAGAAGGGGGCCAAATGAAAAACTGTTTTTT. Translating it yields CASRRGPNEKLFF.

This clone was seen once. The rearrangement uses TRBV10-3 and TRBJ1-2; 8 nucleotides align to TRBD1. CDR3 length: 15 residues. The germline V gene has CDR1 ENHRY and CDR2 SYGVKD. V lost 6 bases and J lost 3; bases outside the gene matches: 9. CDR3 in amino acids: CAIRATGVMDYGYTF. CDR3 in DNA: TGTGCCATCAGAGCGACAGGGGTGATGGACTATGGCTACACCTTC.

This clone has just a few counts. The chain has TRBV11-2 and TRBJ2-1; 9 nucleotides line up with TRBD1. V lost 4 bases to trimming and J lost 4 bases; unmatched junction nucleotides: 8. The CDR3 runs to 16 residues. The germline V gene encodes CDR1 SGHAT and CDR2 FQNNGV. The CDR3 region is CASSSNRDRAYNEQFF. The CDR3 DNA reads TGTGCCAGCAGCTCAAACCGGGACAGGGCGTACAATGAGCAGTTCTTC. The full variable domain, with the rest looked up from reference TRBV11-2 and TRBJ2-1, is EAGVAQSPRYKIIEKRQSVAFWCNPISGHATLYWYQQILGQGPKLLIQFQNNGVVDDSQLPKDRFSAERLKGVDSTLKIQPAKLEDSAVYLCASSSNRDRAYNEQFFGPGTRLTVL.

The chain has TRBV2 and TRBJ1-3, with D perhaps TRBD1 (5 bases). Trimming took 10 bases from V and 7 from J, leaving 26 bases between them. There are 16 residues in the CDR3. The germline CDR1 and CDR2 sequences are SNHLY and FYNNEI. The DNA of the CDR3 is TGTGCCACCTCCCACGAGGCAGGGAGGCTTAGTAACACCATATATTTT. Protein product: CATSHEAGRLSNTIYF. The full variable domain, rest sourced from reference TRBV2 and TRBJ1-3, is EPEVTQTPSHQVTQMGQEVILRCVPISNHLYFYWYRQILGQKVEFLVSFYNNEISEKSEIFDDQFSVERPDGSNFTLKIRSTKLEDSAMYFCATSHEAGRLSNTIYFGEGSWLTVV.

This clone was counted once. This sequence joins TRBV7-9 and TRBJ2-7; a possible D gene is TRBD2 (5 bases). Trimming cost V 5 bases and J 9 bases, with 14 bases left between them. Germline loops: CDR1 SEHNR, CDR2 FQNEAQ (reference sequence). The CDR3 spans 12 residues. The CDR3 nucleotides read TGTGCCAGCAGCCCGAATCTAGGAGGGCAGTACTTC. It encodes CASSPNLGGQYF.

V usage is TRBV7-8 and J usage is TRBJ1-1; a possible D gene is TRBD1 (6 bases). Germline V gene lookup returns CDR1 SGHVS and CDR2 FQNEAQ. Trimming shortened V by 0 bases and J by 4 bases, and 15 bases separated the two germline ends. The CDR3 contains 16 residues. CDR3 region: CASSLAGGQVGTEAFF. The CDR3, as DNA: TGTGCCAGCAGCTTAGCGGGGGGGCAAGTTGGCACTGAAGCTTTCTTT.

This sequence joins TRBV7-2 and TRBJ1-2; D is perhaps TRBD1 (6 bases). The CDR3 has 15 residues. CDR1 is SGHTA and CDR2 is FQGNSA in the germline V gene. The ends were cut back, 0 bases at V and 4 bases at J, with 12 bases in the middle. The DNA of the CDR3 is TGTGCCAGCAGCTTAGCTCCCCAGGGGCCCTATGGCTACACCTTC. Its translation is CASSLAPQGPYGYTF.

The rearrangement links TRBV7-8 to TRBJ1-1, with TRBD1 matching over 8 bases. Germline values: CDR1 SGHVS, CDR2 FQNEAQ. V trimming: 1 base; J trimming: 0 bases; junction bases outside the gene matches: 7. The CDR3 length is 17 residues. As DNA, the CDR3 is TGTGCCAGCAGCTTAGTTGCGTCAGGGGGCCTGAACACTGAAGCTTTCTTT. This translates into CASSLVASGGLNTEAFF.

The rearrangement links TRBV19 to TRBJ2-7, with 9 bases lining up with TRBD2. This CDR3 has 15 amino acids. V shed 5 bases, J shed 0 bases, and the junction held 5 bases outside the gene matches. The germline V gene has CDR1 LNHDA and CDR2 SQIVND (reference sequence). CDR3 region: CASSPSGRSSYEQYF. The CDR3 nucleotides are TGTGCCAGTAGTCCAAGCGGGAGGAGCTCCTACGAGCAGTACTTC.

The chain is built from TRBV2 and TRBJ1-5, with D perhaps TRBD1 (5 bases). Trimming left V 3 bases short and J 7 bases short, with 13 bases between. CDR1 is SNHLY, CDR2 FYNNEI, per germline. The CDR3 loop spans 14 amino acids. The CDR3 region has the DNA TGTGCCAGCAGTGACCGGGACTATAAACAGCCCCAGCATTTT. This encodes CASSDRDYKQPQHF.

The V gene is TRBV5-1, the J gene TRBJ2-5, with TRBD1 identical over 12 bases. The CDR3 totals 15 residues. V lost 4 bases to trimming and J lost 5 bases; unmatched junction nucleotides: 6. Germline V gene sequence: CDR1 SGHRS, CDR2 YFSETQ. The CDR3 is CASSPGTGGRETQYF. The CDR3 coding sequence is TGCGCCAGCAGCCCCGGGACAGGGGGCAGGGAGACCCAGTACTTC. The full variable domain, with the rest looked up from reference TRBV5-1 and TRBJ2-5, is KAGVTQTPRYLIKTRGQQVTLSCSPISGHRSVSWYQQTPGQGLQFLFEYFSETQRNKGNFPGRFSGRQFSNSRSEMNVSTLELGDSALYLCASSPGTGGRETQYFGPGTRLLVL.

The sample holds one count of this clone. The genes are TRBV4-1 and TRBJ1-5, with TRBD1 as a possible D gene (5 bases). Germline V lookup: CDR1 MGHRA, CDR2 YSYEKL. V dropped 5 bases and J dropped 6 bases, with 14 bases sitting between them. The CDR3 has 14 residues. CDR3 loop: CASSARVNAQPQHF. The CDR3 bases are TGCGCCAGCAGCGCCAGGGTTAACGCTCAGCCCCAGCATTTT.

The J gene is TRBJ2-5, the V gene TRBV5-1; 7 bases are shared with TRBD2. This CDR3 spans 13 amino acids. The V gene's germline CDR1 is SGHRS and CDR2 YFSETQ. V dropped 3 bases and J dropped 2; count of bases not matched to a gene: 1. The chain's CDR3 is CASSWGGQETQYF. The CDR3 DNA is TGCGCCAGCAGCTGGGGGGGGCAAGAGACCCAGTACTTC.

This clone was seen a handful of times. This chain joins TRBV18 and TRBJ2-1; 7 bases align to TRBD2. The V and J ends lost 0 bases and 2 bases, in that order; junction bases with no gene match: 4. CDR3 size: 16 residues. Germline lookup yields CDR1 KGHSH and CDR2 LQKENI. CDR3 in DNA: TGTGCCAGCTCACCACCGGCTAGCGGAGCCTACAATGAGCAGTTCTTC. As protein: CASSPPASGAYNEQFF.

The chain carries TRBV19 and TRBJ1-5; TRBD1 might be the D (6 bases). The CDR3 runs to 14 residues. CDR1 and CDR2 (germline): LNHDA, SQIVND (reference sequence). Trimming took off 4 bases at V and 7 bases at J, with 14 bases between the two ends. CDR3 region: CASSTGVSMQPQHF. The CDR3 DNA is TGTGCCAGTAGTACAGGGGTATCAATGCAGCCCCAGCATTTT.

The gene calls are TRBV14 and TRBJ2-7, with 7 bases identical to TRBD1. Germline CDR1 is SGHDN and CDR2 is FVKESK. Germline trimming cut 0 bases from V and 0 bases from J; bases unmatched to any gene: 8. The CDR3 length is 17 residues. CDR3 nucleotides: TGTGCCAGCAGCCAAGACAGGTGGGCAGGGGGCTCCTACGAGCAGTACTTC. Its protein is CASSQDRWAGGSYEQYF.